This T cell receptor (beta chain) appears in the sequencing data of a study of T cell changes during pregnancy in multiple sclerosis (dated by TCRdb to about 2019). Looking at the study overall: The study looked at changes in the T cell repertoire across pregnancy in women with multiple sclerosis.

A remark on this clone: Its target antigen remains unknown. No clone much larger than this one lies a single base away; base qualities are absent.

The receptor library was made with the immunoSEQ multiplex PCR assay. TCRdb mirrors the immuneACCESS table, restricted to in-frame sequences. Some clones are absent from its copies; in checked studies, under half trace to an unresolved V gene, and the reason for the others is unknown. Within this sample are 65,000 to 85,000 clones, with about 89% of them counted one time only. About 0.9% of the sample lies in the top ten. The junction carries 17 bases between V and J, which are trimmed by 5 bases and 0 bases respectively. Counted from cysteine to phenylalanine, this CDR3 has 18 amino acids. CDR3 DNA is the only sequence kept; it has 54 bases, read in frame from the first base. Sequences MNHEY (CDR1) and SMNVEV (CDR2) are obtained from the germline V gene (reference sequence).

Here the chain combines TRBV27 and TRBJ2-6; tentative D gene TRBD1, with 6 bases matching. This specimen consisted of peripheral blood, obtained in the first trimester of pregnancy. This receptor was obtained from a female donor in good health, enrolled as a control in a pregnancy study. For the CDR3, the sequence is CASSPTGNPSSGANVLTF. At the DNA level, the sequence is TGTGCCAGCAGTCCGACAGGCAACCCTAGCTCTGGGGCCAACGTCCTGACTTTC. This CDR3, with the reference TRBV27 and TRBJ2-6 proteins standing in past its ends, gives the full variable domain EAQVTQNPRYLITVTGKKLTVTCSQNMNHEYMSWYRQDPGLGLRQIYYSMNVEVTDKGDVPEGYKVSRKEKRNFPLILESPSPNQTSLYFCASSPTGNPSSGANVLTFGAGSRLTVL.